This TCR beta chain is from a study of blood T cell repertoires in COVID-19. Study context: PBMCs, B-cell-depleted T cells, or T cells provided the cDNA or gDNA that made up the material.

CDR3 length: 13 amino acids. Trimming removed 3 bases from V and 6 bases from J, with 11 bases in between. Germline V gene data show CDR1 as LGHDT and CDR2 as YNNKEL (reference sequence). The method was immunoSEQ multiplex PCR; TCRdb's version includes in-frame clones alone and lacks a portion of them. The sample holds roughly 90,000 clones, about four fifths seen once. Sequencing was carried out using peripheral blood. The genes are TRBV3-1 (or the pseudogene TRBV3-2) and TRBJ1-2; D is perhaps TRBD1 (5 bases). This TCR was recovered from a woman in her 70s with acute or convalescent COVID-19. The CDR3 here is CASSHRREDGYTF. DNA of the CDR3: TGTGCCAGCAGCCATCGCAGGGAGGATGGCTACACCTTC.